This T cell receptor beta chain was captured by sequencing in a study of regulatory T cells in long-lasting Graves disease. CDR1 LGHNA and CDR2 YNFKEQ come from the germline V gene. The CDR3 covers 16 residues. V lost 7 bases to trimming and J lost 2 bases; unmatched junction nucleotides: 10. CDR3-region Arm-PCR and iRepertoire HTBI primers produced the TCR beta libraries. Original processing notes: Identified segments across samples numbered under 80 TRBV and 14 to 15 TRBJ. TCRdb independently ran MiXCR on the multiplex PCR reads; one entry per CDR3 protein. TCRdb assigned the V and J calls; the authors' analysis was not used. The sample comprises approximately 400,000 distinct CDR3 sequences, about 20% of which are singletons, and about 27% rests with the top ten. This clonotype came up many times. The antigen remains undetermined. General study findings and limits: Preferential use of TRBV28, TRBJ1-2 and TRBJ2-5 was seen in persistent disease. In persistent patients, shared public clonotypes (2,741) outnumbered those in new patients (approximately 880).

The time point is: persistent/refractory GD, antithyroid drugs over 5 years with positive TRAb. Researchers made the TCR library from RNA that was extracted from PBMCs. A volume of 7 to 9.5 milliliters of peripheral blood was collected in EDTA tubes. The clonotype comes from a female donor with Graves disease. J is TRBJ2-2 and V is TRBV4-2; TRBD1 matches 7 bases. Sequencing was performed on peripheral blood mononuclear cells (PBMCs), taken when the disease was refractory, from a patient treated with antithyroid drugs. The CDR3 sequence is CASNPTGTDNTGELFF. CDR3 nucleotide sequence: TGTGCCAGCAACCCAACCGGGACAGATAACACCGGGGAGCTGTTTTTT.